The 29 T cell receptor beta chains below were found in one sample sequenced in a study of immune evolution from preneoplasia to lung adenocarcinoma (dated by TCRdb to 2020 to 2022). Library construction relied on the immunoSEQ multiplex PCR assay. The clones in this table, taken by TCRdb from immuneACCESS, are in-frame only. Not every clone is retained; where verified, under half of the shortfall comes from an unresolved V gene, and the cause of the rest is unknown. The sample table contains roughly 21,000 clones; only one count was recorded for around three quarters of them. Around 5.2% of the sample comes from the top ten. Sequenced material: FFPE invasive lung adenocarcinoma tissue. The cell subset or site label, read with the paper, signifies: frankly invasive lung adenocarcinoma (ADC). The receptors were sampled from a person in their 60s with lung adenocarcinoma.

This clone was picked up one time. Within the sample, other DNA sequences also encode this same CDR3. V usage is TRBV28 and J usage is TRBJ2-1; 9 bases align to TRBD2. Losses at the gene ends were 5 bases for V and 7 bases for J; bases not matched to a gene: 12. The germline CDR1 and CDR2 sequences are MDHEN and SYDVKM. CDR3 length equals 16 residues. CDR3 loop: CASSPPGGRANNEQFF. In DNA, the CDR3 is TGTGCCAGCAGTCCCCCTGGCGGGAGGGCCAATAATGAGCAGTTCTTC.

The chain employs TRBV7-9 and TRBJ1-1; 7 nucleotides align to TRBD1. CDR3 length: 16 residues. With 4 bases clipped from V and 4 bases from J, the junction kept 12 bases outside the gene matches. Germline V gene sequence: CDR1 SEHNR, CDR2 FQNEAQ (reference sequence). The CDR3 bases are TGTGCCAGCAGCTCAAACCCTGGAGGGGGCACCACTGAAGCTTTCTTT. This translates into CASSSNPGGGTTEAFF.

The chain recombines TRBV6-6 with TRBJ2-7, with 7 bases identical to TRBD2. The CDR3 spans 14 residues. The germline V gene has CDR1 MNHNY and CDR2 SVGAGI (reference sequence). J lost 3 bases, V lost 0 bases, and 2 bases had no gene match. CDR3 bases: TGTGCCAGCAGTTACTCAAGGGAGGGCTACGAGCAGTACTTC. Translating gives CASSYSREGYEQYF.

J is TRBJ2-7 and V is TRBV5-4, with 9 bases that match TRBD1. Germline assignment: CDR1 SGHNT and CDR2 YYREEE (reference sequence). V was pared by 2 bases and J by 5 bases, with 5 bases of the junction left unmatched. The CDR3 length is 14 residues. For the CDR3, the DNA is TGTGCCAGCAGCTTAGACAGGGGGGCCGACGAGCAGTACTTC. Residues: CASSLDRGADEQYF.

The genes are TRBV6-5 and TRBJ2-3; TRBD1 aligns across 7 bases. The CDR3 is made up of 16 amino acids. V lost 4 bases and J lost 2; bases outside the gene matches: 9. Germline loops: CDR1 MNHEY, CDR2 SVGAGI. The CDR3 spells CASSSDREGTTDTQYF. The CDR3 DNA reads TGTGCCAGCAGTTCTGACAGGGAAGGGACCACAGATACGCAGTATTTT.

CDR3 sequence (DNA): TGTGCCAGCAGTCAACAGGGGACTGGGAACACTGAAGCTTTCTTT. Residues: CASSQQGTGNTEAFF. The V call is TRBV2, the J call TRBJ1-1, with TRBD1 identical over 7 bases. CDR1 is SNHLY, CDR2 FYNNEI, per germline. V was clipped by 5 bases and J by 1 base; unmatched bases: 7. The CDR3 is 15 amino acids.

This sequence joins TRBV5-4 and TRBJ2-3, with D perhaps matching TRBD2 (5 bases). CDR1 is SGHNT and CDR2 is YYREEE in the germline V gene (reference sequence). The V and J ends lost 0 bases and 9 bases respectively, with 8 bases between them. The CDR3 runs 12 residues. The CDR3 is CASSLEKRTQYF. The CDR3 bases are TGTGCCAGCAGCTTGGAGAAGCGGACGCAGTATTTT.

The chain links TRBV7-8 to TRBJ1-2; D might be TRBD1 (5 bases). Trimming removed 4 bases from V and 1 base from J, with 7 bases in between. The CDR3 has 13 residues. CDR1 is SGHVS and CDR2 is FQNEAQ in the germline V gene. As DNA, the CDR3 is TGTGCCAGCAGCTCCGACAGTAACTATGGCTACACCTTC. It translates to CASSSDSNYGYTF. The entire variable domain, with the rest obtained from reference TRBV7-8 and TRBJ1-2, is as follows: GAGVSQSPRYKVAKRGQDVALRCDPISGHVSLFWYQQALGQGPEFLTYFQNEAQLDKSGLPSDRFFAERPEGSVSTLKIQRTQQEDSAVYLCASSSDSNYGYTFGSGTRLTVV.

This sequence joins TRBV28 and TRBJ1-4; D unclear. V was cut by 6 bases and J by 3 bases, with 14 bases left in between. Germline V lookup: CDR1 MDHEN, CDR2 SYDVKM. This CDR3 spans 15 amino acids. CDR3 protein: CASSPSSGANEKLFF. As DNA, the CDR3 is TGTGCCAGCAGCCCCAGCAGCGGGGCTAATGAAAAACTGTTTTTT. The full variable domain, rest sourced from reference TRBV28 and TRBJ1-4, is DVKVTQSSRYLVKRTGEKVFLECVQDMDHENMFWYRQDPGLGLRLIYFSYDVKMKEKGDIPEGYSVSREKKERFSLILESASTNQTSMYLCASSPSSGANEKLFFGSGTQLSVL.

This clone was counted a single time. The CDR3: CSTGGGERSGYTF. The CDR3 region has the DNA TGCAGCACGGGGGGAGGGGAGAGGTCTGGCTACACCTTC. The chain links TRBV29-1 to TRBJ1-2; TRBD1 might be the D (5 bases). V shed 8 bases and J shed 7 bases, with 20 bases lying between them. Germline assignment: CDR1 SQVTM and CDR2 ANQGSEA. This CDR3 spans 13 amino acids.

The rearrangement joins TRBV28 to TRBJ1-5; TRBD1 aligns across 9 bases. The CDR3 has 15 amino acids. Germline CDR1 MDHEN, CDR2 SYDVKM. With 6 bases clipped from V and 3 bases from J, the junction kept 6 bases outside the gene matches. The CDR3 reads CASRPGTGINQPQHF. CDR3 DNA: TGTGCCAGCAGACCCGGGACAGGGATCAATCAGCCCCAGCATTTT.

The rearrangement joins TRBV27 to TRBJ1-1; unclear D gene. This CDR3 comprises 13 residues. Trimming stripped 7 bases from V and 1 base from J, with 10 bases between. Per the germline V gene, CDR1 is MNHEY and CDR2 is SMNVEV (reference sequence). The CDR3 here is CASKDPQNTEAFF. In nucleotides, the CDR3 is TGTGCCAGCAAGGACCCTCAGAACACTGAAGCTTTCTTT.

The V gene is TRBV30, the J gene TRBJ1-2; maybe TRBD1 (6 bases). The CDR3 is 15 residues long. Germline V gene lookup returns CDR1 GTSNPN and CDR2 SVGIG (reference sequence). V was pared by 3 bases and J by 6 bases, with 20 bases between. Here the CDR3 DNA reads TGTGCCTGGAGAGGAAACAGGGACTCGCGTAATGGCTACACCTTC. This sequence encodes CAWRGNRDSRNGYTF. Full variable domain (missing parts from reference TRBV30 and TRBJ1-2): SQTIHQWPATLVQPVGSPLSLECTVEGTSNPNLYWYRQAAGRGLQLLFYSVGIGQISSEVPQNLSASRPQDRQFILSSKKLLLSDSGFYLCAWRGNRDSRNGYTFGSGTRLTVV.

J is TRBJ1-2 and V is TRBV4-2, with 8 bases identical to TRBD1. V was pared by 4 bases and J by 4 bases, with 14 bases of the junction left unmatched. The CDR3 is made up of 17 amino acids. Germline values: CDR1 LGHNA, CDR2 YNFKEQ. CDR3 sequence (DNA): TGTGCCAGCAGCCCCCCAAACGCGGGACAGGTGGTCTATGGCTACACCTTC. Translation: CASSPPNAGQVVYGYTF.

The V gene is TRBV5-1, the J gene TRBJ1-2; D uncertain. The CDR3 is 16 residues long. From germline, CDR1 is SGHRS and CDR2 YFSETQ. Trimming shortened V by 0 bases and J by 4 bases, and 16 bases separated the two germline ends. CDR3 region: CASSLAISELSYGYTF. The CDR3 DNA follows: TGCGCCAGCAGCTTGGCCATATCAGAGCTATCCTATGGCTACACCTTC. The full variable domain, its missing parts supplied by reference TRBV5-1 and TRBJ1-2, is KAGVTQTPRYLIKTRGQQVTLSCSPISGHRSVSWYQQTPGQGLQFLFEYFSETQRNKGNFPGRFSGRQFSNSRSEMNVSTLELGDSALYLCASSLAISELSYGYTFGSGTRLTVV.

The chain's CDR3 is CASSLQGWANVLTF. The CDR3, as DNA: TGTGCCAGCAGCTTACAGGGGTGGGCCAACGTCCTGACTTTC. This chain joins TRBV5-4 and TRBJ2-6; 7 bases agree with TRBD1. CDR1 and CDR2 (germline): SGHNT, YYREEE (reference sequence). Losses at the gene ends were 2 bases for V and 5 bases for J; bases not matched to a gene: 1. The CDR3 is 14 amino acids.

The chain is built from TRBV28 and TRBJ2-7; TRBD2 might be the D (7 bases). The CDR3 spans 14 residues. The V gene lost 5 bases and the J gene lost 3 bases, with 14 bases spanning the gap. Germline V gene data show CDR1 as MDHEN and CDR2 as SYDVKM. The CDR3 is CASSQGGGLYEQYF. As DNA, the CDR3 is TGTGCCAGCAGTCAAGGGGGGGGGCTCTACGAGCAGTACTTC.

V is TRBV5-6 and J is TRBJ2-2; D not certain. Germline assignment: CDR1 SGHDT and CDR2 YYEEEE. CDR3 length equals 16 residues. V was trimmed by 1 base and J by 0 bases, leaving 10 bases between them. The CDR3 DNA reads TGTGCCAGCAGCTTGTTTGAGACAACGAACACCGGGGAGCTGTTTTTT. Its translation: CASSLFETTNTGELFF.

This rearrangement joins TRBV19 to TRBJ1-3; tentative D call: TRBD1 (5 bases). The CDR3 runs to 14 residues. The ends were cut back, 9 bases at V and 7 bases at J, with 19 bases in the middle. In germline, CDR1 is LNHDA, CDR2 SQIVND (reference sequence). The DNA of the CDR3 is TGTGCCAGCCTACCCAGGAGGGGATCGAACACCATATATTTT. Protein: CASLPRRGSNTIYF.

This sequence joins TRBV18 and TRBJ2-7; 8 nucleotides align to TRBD2. Germline loops: CDR1 KGHSH, CDR2 LQKENI. After removal of 0 bases from V and 1 base from J, the junction contained 2 bases not matched to a gene. This CDR3 contains 15 residues. The CDR3 sequence is CASSPPTSGSYEQYF. In nucleotides, the CDR3 is TGTGCCAGCTCACCACCAACTAGCGGTTCCTACGAGCAGTACTTC.

The table lists this clone with a few counts. The chain has TRBV18 and TRBJ1-2; possibly TRBD1 for D (5 bases). This CDR3 has 13 amino acids. Per the germline V gene, CDR1 is KGHSH and CDR2 is LQKENI. The V end was cut by 0 bases, the J end by 8 bases, with 10 bases between. CDR3 residues: CASSPPGVWGYTF. The DNA for the CDR3 is TGTGCCAGCTCACCACCAGGGGTGTGGGGCTACACCTTC.

J is TRBJ2-4 and V is TRBV27; D is uncertain. Germline-derived CDR1 and CDR2 are MNHEY and SMNVEV (reference sequence). The CDR3 is 18 residues long. V was shortened by 5 bases and J by 0 bases, with 20 bases between the two germline ends. CDR3 nucleotide sequence: TGTGCCAGCAGTCCTTCGATGACCGTCCCGCTAGCCAAAAACATTCAGTACTTC. Its translation is CASSPSMTVPLAKNIQYF.

This clone was picked up a small number of times. The chain has TRBV18 and TRBJ1-4; TRBD1 matches at 8 bases. The CDR3 loop spans 16 amino acids. V shed 4 bases, J shed 8 bases, and the junction held 12 bases outside the gene matches. From germline, CDR1 is KGHSH and CDR2 LQKENI. The chain's CDR3 is CASSLSPGTGGEKLFF. The CDR3 bases are TGTGCCAGCTCACTGTCCCCGGGGACAGGTGGCGAAAAACTGTTTTTT.

On this clone itself: The same CDR3 can be traced to other DNA sequences in this sample. The chain uses TRBV5-1 and TRBJ2-1, with 12 nucleotides matching TRBD2. V gave up 0 bases and J gave up 9 bases; unmatched junction bases: 7. Germline CDR1 is SGHRS and CDR2 is YFSETQ. This CDR3 comprises 16 residues. CDR3 sequence: CASSLGSSGRAPEQFF. CDR3 DNA: TGCGCCAGCAGCTTGGGATCTAGCGGGAGGGCCCCTGAGCAGTTCTTC.

The rearrangement uses TRBV19 and TRBJ2-7, with D maybe TRBD1 (5 bases). The ends were cut back, 6 bases at V and 4 bases at J, with 13 bases in the middle. The length of the CDR3 is 13 residues. Germline V lookup: CDR1 LNHDA, CDR2 SQIVND (reference sequence). The CDR3 DNA reads as TGTGCCAGTAGGGACATCCCGAGTTACGAGCAGTACTTC. It encodes CASRDIPSYEQYF.

The genes are TRBV18 and TRBJ2-1; D may correspond to TRBD1 or TRBD2 (5 bases each). Germline V gene lookup returns CDR1 KGHSH and CDR2 LQKENI. The CDR3 spans 15 residues. V was trimmed by 4 bases and J by 5 bases, leaving 15 bases between them. The CDR3 DNA is TGTGCCAGCTCACAGGACGGGACCCCCAACAATGAGCAGTTCTTC. It is translated as CASSQDGTPNNEQFF.

In this sample, this clone turned up once. The rearrangement uses TRBV2 and TRBJ2-5, with 11 bases fitting TRBD2. CDR3 length equals 13 residues. V trimming: 6 bases; J trimming: 5 bases; junction bases outside the gene matches: 2. Per germline, CDR1 SNHLY and CDR2 FYNNEI. The CDR3 reads CASRGLADETQYF. CDR3 nucleotide sequence: TGTGCCAGCAGGGGACTAGCGGATGAGACCCAGTACTTC.

The J gene is TRBJ2-5, the V gene TRBV6-5; D may be TRBD1 (6 bases). Germline CDR1 reads MNHEY; CDR2 reads SVGAGI. This CDR3 is 14 amino acids long. Between the trimmed V and J ends, which lost 3 bases and 1 base, there was a span of 9 bases. In nucleotides, the CDR3 is TGTGCCAGCAGTTATTTCAGGGGCCAAGAGACCCAGTACTTC. It translates to CASSYFRGQETQYF.

This clone came up a few times. V gene TRBV7-6 combines with J gene TRBJ2-3; D not resolved. CDR1 SGHVS and CDR2 FNYEAQ come from the germline V gene. V gave up 2 bases and J gave up 6 bases, with 9 bases separating them. This CDR3 contains 13 residues. The CDR3 is CASSLRAADTQYF. Here the CDR3 DNA reads TGTGCCAGCAGCTTACGGGCCGCCGATACGCAGTATTTT.